The entry below describes one T cell receptor beta chain. This clonotype was recorded many times. No cognate antigen has been identified for it. No per-base quality is available; no much larger clone lies one base away. The entry originates in a study of regulatory T cells in long-lasting Graves disease (dated by TCRdb to 2020 to 2023). Regarding the complete study: Newly diagnosed Graves' disease patients had taken antithyroid drugs for less than 3 months. Persistent Graves' disease patients were compared with newly diagnosed Graves' disease patients by peripheral blood TCR sequencing and RNA sequencing. The study took place in China and was registered as a clinical trial. A total of approximately 35 samples underwent TCR sequencing: around 13 from persistent and around 20 from newly diagnosed Graves' disease patients. The paper as a whole reports these results and caveats: Persistent patients shared more public clonotypes among themselves (around 2,700) than newly diagnosed patients did (approximately 900). TRBV28, TRBJ1-2 and TRBJ2-5 were preferentially used in persistent disease, while TRBV20-1 and TRBJ2-1 were favored in newly diagnosed disease. As a limitation, the authors acknowledged that the small sample size may reduce accuracy. Only peripheral blood was studied, because thyroid tissue, the primary lesion, was inaccessible. Sequencing and analysis were restricted to the TCR beta chain. Lower TCR Shannon entropy and fewer highly expanded clones were observed in persistent Graves' disease patients than in newly diagnosed patients, which suggested clonal expansion.

This specimen's time point label, interpreted: newly diagnosed GD, antithyroid drugs for less than 3 months. For both TCR sequencing and RNA sequencing, RNA was extracted from PBMCs in TRIzol. Graves' disease was diagnosed according to American Thyroid Association guidelines. Recruitment of patients was carried out at an endocrinology department in Xi'an, China. From each patient, around 9.3 milliliters of peripheral blood was collected into an EDTA anticoagulant tube. Ficoll Paque Plus density gradient separation was used to isolate PBMCs, and no further T cell sorting was performed. An Agilent 2100 Bioanalyzer and agarose gel were used to check RNA quality, and a NanoDrop 2000 was used to measure RNA concentration. Receptor libraries were prepared by multiplex PCR. TCRdb shows the sequencer as Illumina HiSeq 4000. TCR beta libraries were built with iRepertoire HTBI primers and Arm-PCR amplification of CDR3 regions. Before sequencing, the PCR products underwent gel purification. Regarding the original processing steps: Across samples, some 62 TRBV and 13 to 15 TRBJ segments were identified and used for gene usage analysis of CDR3 amino acid clonotypes. COPE and FqMerger were used to merge the filtered high-quality paired reads into contigs. Contigs were aligned with BLAST to IMGT TRBV, TRBD and TRBJ reference genes, and CDR3 was defined per IMGT. Clonotypes above 0.1% frequency were classified as highly expanded clones. Repertoire diversity was measured by Shannon entropy, and V-J evenness by the Gini coefficient. A clonotype was considered public if more than one individual shared it. TCRdb cleaned the public reads at Q25 with fastp, built clones with MiXCR and kept in-frame beta chains. Each record represents a unique CDR3 protein, reported with the most common genes and DNA among its rows. The V and J calls were not made by the authors but by TCRdb's processing. The sample table records hundreds of thousands of distinct CDR3 sequences; roughly 13% of these occur just once. The ten most abundant clones make up 10% of the sample.

CDR1 and CDR2, per the germline V gene, are SQVTM and ANQGSEA. Cut back by 7 bases and 4 bases, the V and J ends lie 22 bases apart. The CDR3 has 16 amino acids, counting the end cysteine and phenylalanine. Solely the CDR3 DNA is kept, with 48 bases framed from the first base. These same data were also listed under a study on T cells in Graves' hyperthyroidism and ophthalmopathy. As the second paper documents: Stable Graves' hyperthyroidism was defined as the absence of progression to ophthalmopathy over 18 months of follow-up. Hyperthyroidism patients were newly diagnosed, had a disease duration of under 2 months, and were aged 18 to 65 years. The study excluded patients with uncontrolled infections, other autoimmune diseases, pregnancy or lactation. Diagnoses were based on clinical symptoms, serum thyroxine and TRAb, thyroid ultrasound and orbital computed tomography. For the first round of RT-PCR on the TCR CDR3, the HTBI primer set was used together with the Qiagen OneStep RT-PCR kit. Most expanded thyroid clonotypes (frequency above 0.001) were also detected in blood, a finding suggesting that blood repertoires may reflect thyroid immune responses. Ophthalmopathy was separated from stable hyperthyroidism by a 13 V-J signature model, with about 86% sensitivity and about 84% specificity obtained in cross-validation and 80%/75% obtained in testing. In validation, the model predicted progression to ophthalmopathy a median of approximately 6.3 months before onset, with about 70% sensitivity and roughly 73% specificity. To identify TCR V-J signatures that set the groups apart, the researchers used a discovery cohort of about a hundred patients, made up of 40 to 45 with Graves' ophthalmopathy and 55 to 65 with stable Graves' hyperthyroidism. Prospective prediction of ophthalmopathy was tested in an independent validation cohort consisting of some 19 hyperthyroidism patients and 17 patients who later progressed to ophthalmopathy. The roughly 91 discovery patients were randomly split 7:3 into training and test sets. In addition, the study compared T-cell repertoires in thyroid tissue and in blood from five or six Graves' hyperthyroidism patients. After blood sampling, hyperthyroidism patients were treated with methimazole at a starting dose of 30 mg daily, and ophthalmopathy patients were treated with high-dose intravenous methylprednisolone. Libraries were constructed in a second round of multiplex PCR, after which size selection and purification were performed. The libraries were sequenced on an Illumina HiSeq2000 using paired-end 100 bp reads. Raw data were processed with SOAPnuke, discarding reads with adapters, uncalled bases, mean Phred below 15, or no exact constant-primer or identifier match. COPE v1.2.5 was used to merge the high-quality paired reads, and each unique nucleotide sequence was defined as a clonotype. MiTCR v1.1 was used to align the clonotypes against IMGT TRBV, TRBD and TRBJ reference segments. The analysis was restricted to V-J combinations with a frequency above 0.0001, which together covered approximately 99% of the repertoires. A TCS score was defined as the ratio of F50 (clonal expansion) to E x V (chaos), with BLOSUM62-based TCRdist applied between CDR3 peptides within each V-J. Welch's t-statistics and random forest reduced fewer than 550 V-J features to 13, which were used in a naive Bayes classifier (R e1071). No statistical method was used to fix the sample size in advance, and group allocation was not hidden from the investigators. The paper reports TCR Vbeta CDR3 sequencing of about 140 peripheral blood samples: over 40 ophthalmopathy, under 85 hyperthyroidism and around 17 progressor patients.

The V gene is TRBV29-1 and the J gene is TRBJ2-2; the D gene is perhaps TRBD1 or TRBD2, each of them matching over 5 bases. The receptor was derived from a man younger than 40 with Graves disease. Donor details come from another sample of the same person, matched by shared clones. The material sequenced was peripheral blood mononuclear cells (PBMCs), taken at new diagnosis, from a patient treated with antithyroid drugs. This receptor has the CDR3 CSAEAPGQAFTGELFF. The DNA is as follows: TGCAGCGCCGAAGCCCCGGGGCAGGCTTTCACCGGGGAGCTGTTTTTT.